This T cell receptor (beta chain) stems from a study of technical replicates of blood from four donors. The CDR3 loop spans 15 amino acids. Per germline, CDR1 ENHRY and CDR2 SYGVKD. The V and J ends lost 4 bases and 1 base, in that order; junction bases with no gene match: 3. The repertoire was sequenced with immunoSEQ multiplex PCR; TCRdb's copy has only in-frame clones and lacks some. In the table there are more than 90,000 clones, 85% to 95% of which are singletons. This rearrangement joins TRBV10-3 to TRBJ2-2, with 7 bases aligning to TRBD2. The specimen was T cells isolated from PBMCs. This receptor was identified in a human donor in good health. The CDR3 DNA sequence: TGTGCCATCAGTGTTGAGCGGGGGAACACCGGGGAGCTGTTTTTT. Protein sequence: CAISVERGNTGELFF.